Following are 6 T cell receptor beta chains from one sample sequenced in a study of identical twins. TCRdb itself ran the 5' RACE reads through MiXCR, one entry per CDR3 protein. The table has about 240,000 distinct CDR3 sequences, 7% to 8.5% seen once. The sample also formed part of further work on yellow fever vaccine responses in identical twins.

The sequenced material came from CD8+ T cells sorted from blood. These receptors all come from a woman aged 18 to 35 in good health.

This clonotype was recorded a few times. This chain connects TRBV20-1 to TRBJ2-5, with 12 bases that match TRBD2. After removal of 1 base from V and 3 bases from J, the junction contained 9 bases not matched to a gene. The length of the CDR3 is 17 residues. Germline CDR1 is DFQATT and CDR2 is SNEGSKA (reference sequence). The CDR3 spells CSARGLAGELVEETQYF. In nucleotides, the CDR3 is TGCAGTGCTAGAGGACTAGCGGGAGAGTTGGTGGAAGAGACCCAGTACTTC.

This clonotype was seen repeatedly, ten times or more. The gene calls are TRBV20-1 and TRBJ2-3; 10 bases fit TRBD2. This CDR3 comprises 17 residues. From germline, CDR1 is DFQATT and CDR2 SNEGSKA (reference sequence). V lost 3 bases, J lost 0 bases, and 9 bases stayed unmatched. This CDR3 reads CSARSSGGDSSTDTQYF. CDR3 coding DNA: TGCAGTGCTAGGTCCAGCGGGGGGGATTCTAGCACAGATACGCAGTATTTT.

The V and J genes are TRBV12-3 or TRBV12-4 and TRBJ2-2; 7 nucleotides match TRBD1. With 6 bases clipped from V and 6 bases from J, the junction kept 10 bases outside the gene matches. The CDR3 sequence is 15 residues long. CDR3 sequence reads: CASSLNRQGAGELFF. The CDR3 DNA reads TGTGCCAGCAGCCTAAACAGGCAGGGGGCCGGGGAGCTGTTTTTT.

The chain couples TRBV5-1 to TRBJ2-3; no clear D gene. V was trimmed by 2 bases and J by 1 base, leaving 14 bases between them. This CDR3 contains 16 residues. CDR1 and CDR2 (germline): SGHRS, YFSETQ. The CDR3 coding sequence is TGCGCCAGCAGCTTTTCTTCGGCGGCCCGCACAGATACGCAGTATTTT. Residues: CASSFSSAARTDTQYF.

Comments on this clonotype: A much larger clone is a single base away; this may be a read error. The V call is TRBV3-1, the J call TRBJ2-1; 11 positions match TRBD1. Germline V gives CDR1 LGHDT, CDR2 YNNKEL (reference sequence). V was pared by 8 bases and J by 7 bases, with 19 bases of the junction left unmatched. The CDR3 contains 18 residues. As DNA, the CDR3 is TGTGCCAGCTGCCCAACCCTCACCGGGACAGGGGGTAGGAATGAGCAGTTCTTC. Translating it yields CASCPTLTGTGGRNEQFF.

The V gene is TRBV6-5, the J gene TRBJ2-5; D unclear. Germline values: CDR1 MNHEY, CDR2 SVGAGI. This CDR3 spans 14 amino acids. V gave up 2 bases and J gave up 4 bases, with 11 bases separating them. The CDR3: CASSYRQSGETQYF. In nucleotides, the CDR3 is TGTGCCAGCAGTTACCGGCAGTCAGGAGAGACCCAGTACTTC.